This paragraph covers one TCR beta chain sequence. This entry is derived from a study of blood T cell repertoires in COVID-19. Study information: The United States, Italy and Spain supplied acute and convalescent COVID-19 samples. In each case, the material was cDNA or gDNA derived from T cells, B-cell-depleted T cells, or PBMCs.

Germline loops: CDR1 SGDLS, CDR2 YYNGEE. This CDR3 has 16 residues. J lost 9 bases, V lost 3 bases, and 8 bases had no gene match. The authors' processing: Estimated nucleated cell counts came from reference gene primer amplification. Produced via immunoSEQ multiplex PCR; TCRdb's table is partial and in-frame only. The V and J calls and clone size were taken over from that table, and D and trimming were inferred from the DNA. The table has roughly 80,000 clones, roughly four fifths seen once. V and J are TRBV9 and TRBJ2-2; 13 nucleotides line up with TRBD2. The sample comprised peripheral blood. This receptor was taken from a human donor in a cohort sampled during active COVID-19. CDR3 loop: CASSAQLAGGPRELFF. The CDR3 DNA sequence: TGTGCCAGCAGCGCCCAACTAGCGGGGGGGCCTAGGGAGCTGTTTTTT.